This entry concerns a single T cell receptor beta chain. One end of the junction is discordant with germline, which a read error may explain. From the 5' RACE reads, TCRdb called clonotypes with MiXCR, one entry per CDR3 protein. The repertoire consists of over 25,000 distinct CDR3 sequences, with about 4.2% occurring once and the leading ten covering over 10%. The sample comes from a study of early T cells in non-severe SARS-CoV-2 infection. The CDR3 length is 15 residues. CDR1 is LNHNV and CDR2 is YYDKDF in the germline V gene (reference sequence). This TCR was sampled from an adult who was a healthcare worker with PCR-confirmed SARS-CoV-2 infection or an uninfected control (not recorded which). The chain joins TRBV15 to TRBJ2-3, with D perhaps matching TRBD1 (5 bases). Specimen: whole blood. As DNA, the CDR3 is TGTGCCACCAGCAGAGGGTCCATCCCCACAGGTACGCAGTATTTT. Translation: CATSRGSIPTGTQYF.